Listed below are T cell receptor beta chains from one sample, sequenced in a study of follicular helper T cells after annual influenza vaccination. The method was immunoSEQ multiplex PCR; TCRdb's version includes in-frame clones alone and lacks a portion of them. The sample contains 28,000 or so clones, approximately 80% of which appear only once. Specimen: CXCR5+ CD38- circulating T follicular helper cells from blood, collected on the day of influenza vaccination. The receptors shown here come from an adult who received the influenza vaccine. CDR3s include the opening cysteine and the closing phenylalanine or tryptophan. The D gene is left open where the match is weak. Clone sizes are given selectively: once, few, many, or a class where the clone is expanded.

.	TRBD2	TRBJ2-1	TRBV10-3	CAISAGSGSAEQFF	TGTGCCATCAGTGCTGGTAGCGGGAGTGCTGAGCAGTTCTTC
.	.	TRBJ1-2	TRBV7-2	CASSRSGDYGYTF	TGTGCCAGCAGCCGATCAGGGGACTATGGCTACACCTTC
.	TRBD1	TRBJ1-1	TRBV6-6	CASSYRQGDTEAFF	TGTGCCAGCAGTTACCGACAGGGGGATACTGAAGCTTTCTTT
few	.	TRBJ2-3	TRBV28	CASSLDSGVGTDTQYF	TGTGCCAGCAGTTTAGATTCAGGGGTGGGCACAGATACGCAGTATTTT
.	TRBD2	TRBJ2-7	TRBV10-1	CASSPGLNEQYF	TGCGCCAGCAGCCCGGGACTAAACGAGCAGTACTTC
few	.	TRBJ2-7	TRBV7-9	CASSSSGRSVDEQYF	TGTGCCAGCAGCTCCTCCGGGAGAAGTGTCGACGAGCAGTACTTC
.	.	TRBJ1-5	TRBV2	CASSGPGRGDQPQHF	TGTGCCAGCAGTGGCCCCGGGAGAGGGGATCAGCCCCAGCATTTT
.	.	TRBJ1-1	TRBV5-6	CASSLAGGKLAFF	TGTGCCAGCAGCTTGGCCGGGGGGAAGTTGGCTTTCTTT
once	TRBD2	TRBJ2-5	TRBV4-2	CASSQDVASGDLPQYF	TGTGCCAGCAGCCAAGATGTAGCTAGCGGGGACCTTCCCCAGTACTTC
once	TRBD2	TRBJ2-3	TRBV19	CASSISPPPTSGSTDTQYF	TGTGCCAGTAGTATATCCCCGCCTCCGACTAGCGGGAGTACAGATACGCAGTATTTT
.	TRBD2	TRBJ2-7	TRBV4-2	CASSQDSPTSGRIGPVGQYF	TGTGCCAGCAGCCAAGATAGCCCAACTAGCGGGAGAATCGGGCCCGTTGGGCAGTACTTC
.	TRBD2	TRBJ2-1	TRBV11-3	CASSLMNSGGSNEQFF	TGTGCCAGCAGCTTAATGAATAGCGGGGGTTCAAATGAGCAGTTCTTC
.	.	TRBJ2-3	TRBV7-8	CASSLGGTYRTDTQYF	TGTGCCAGCAGCTTAGGAGGGACATACCGCACAGATACGCAGTATTTT
few	.	TRBJ1-6	TRBV7-8	CASSLSQMNSPLHF	TGTGCCAGCAGCTTAAGTCAGATGAATTCACCCCTCCACTTT
.	TRBD1	TRBJ1-4	TRBV5-1	CASSNPGTGSEKLFF	TGCGCCAGCAGCAATCCCGGGACAGGGAGTGAAAAACTGTTTTTT
.	.	TRBJ1-6	TRBV5-1	CASSATGADSPLHF	TGCGCCAGCAGCGCGACAGGCGCAGATTCACCCCTCCACTTT
.	TRBD1	TRBJ1-5	TRBV7-2	CASSLSGTGNHQPQHF	TGTGCCAGCAGCTTATCCGGGACAGGCAACCATCAGCCCCAGCATTTT
.	.	TRBJ2-5	TRBV25-1	CASSENRGSFQETQYF	TGTGCCAGCAGTGAAAATCGGGGGTCCTTCCAAGAGACCCAGTACTTC
.	.	TRBJ2-7	TRBV11-2	CASSFSYEQYF	TGTGCCAGCAGCTTTTCTTACGAGCAGTACTTC
.	.	TRBJ2-6	TRBV25-1	CASGRGSGANVLTF	TGTGCCAGCGGCCGGGGGTCTGGGGCCAACGTCCTGACTTTC
.	.	TRBJ2-1	TRBV18	CASSPFEGKLDEQFF	TGTGCCAGCTCACCATTTGAGGGAAAATTGGATGAGCAGTTCTTC
.	.	TRBJ1-1	TRBV29-1	CSVEGQMNTEAFF	TGCAGCGTTGAAGGACAGATGAACACTGAAGCTTTCTTT
.	.	TRBJ2-3	TRBV9	CASSAKGGTDTQYF	TGTGCCAGCAGCGCTAAAGGGGGCACAGATACGCAGTATTTT
.	TRBD1	TRBJ2-2	TRBV28	CASSSGDRVGGELFF	TGTGCCAGCAGTTCGGGGGACAGGGTTGGCGGGGAGCTGTTTTTT
.	.	TRBJ1-6	TRBV7-7	CASRLDSNSPLHF	TGTGCTAGCAGGTTGGACTCAAATTCACCCCTCCACTTT
.	TRBD2	TRBJ2-1	TRBV6-5	CASKASGRVNEQFF	TGTGCCAGCAAAGCTAGCGGGAGGGTCAATGAGCAGTTCTTC
.	.	TRBJ2-1	TRBV5-1	CASTLERSMDEQFF	TGCGCCAGCACTCTCGAGCGGAGTATGGATGAGCAGTTCTTC
.	TRBD2	TRBJ2-2	TRBV19	CASRLAGGPFAGELFF	TGTGCCAGCAGACTAGCGGGAGGGCCATTTGCCGGGGAGCTGTTTTTT
.	TRBD1	TRBJ2-5	TRBV5-1	CASKTGAVETQYF	TGCGCCAGCAAAACAGGGGCTGTGGAGACCCAGTACTTC
.	.	TRBJ1-2	TRBV9	CASSAAGDNYGYTF	TGTGCCAGCAGCGCGGCAGGGGATAACTATGGCTACACCTTC
once	.	TRBJ2-1	TRBV7-9	CASSRTRDFNEQFF	TGTGCCAGCAGCAGGACCCGGGACTTCAATGAGCAGTTCTTC
.	.	TRBJ2-7	TRBV27	CASSLSAGLINEQYF	TGTGCCAGCAGTTTATCGGCGGGTCTTATTAACGAGCAGTACTTC
.	TRBD1	TRBJ1-2	TRBV6-5	CASSSDGTGVYGYTF	TGTGCCAGCAGTTCGGACGGGACAGGGGTTTATGGCTACACCTTC
.	.	TRBJ1-2	TRBV5-4	CASSLAQGRDGYTF	TGTGCCAGCAGCTTGGCCCAGGGTCGGGATGGCTACACCTTC
.	TRBD1	TRBJ1-1	TRBV7-9	CASSATGGADTEAFF	TGTGCCAGCAGTGCCACAGGGGGCGCGGACACTGAAGCTTTCTTT
.	.	TRBJ2-3	TRBV11-2	CASSPLSTDTQYF	TGTGCCAGCAGCCCCCTTAGCACAGATACGCAGTATTTT
.	TRBD1	TRBJ2-2	TRBV28	CASRTRTGGIGELFF	TGTGCCAGCAGGACCCGGACAGGGGGCATCGGGGAGCTGTTTTTT
once	TRBD1	TRBJ2-7	TRBV28	CTSSPWDRVYEQYF	TGTACCAGCAGTCCCTGGGACAGGGTTTACGAGCAGTACTTC
.	.	TRBJ1-1	TRBV18	CASSPSAALNTEAFF	TGTGCCAGCTCACCAAGCGCAGCCCTGAACACTGAAGCTTTCTTT